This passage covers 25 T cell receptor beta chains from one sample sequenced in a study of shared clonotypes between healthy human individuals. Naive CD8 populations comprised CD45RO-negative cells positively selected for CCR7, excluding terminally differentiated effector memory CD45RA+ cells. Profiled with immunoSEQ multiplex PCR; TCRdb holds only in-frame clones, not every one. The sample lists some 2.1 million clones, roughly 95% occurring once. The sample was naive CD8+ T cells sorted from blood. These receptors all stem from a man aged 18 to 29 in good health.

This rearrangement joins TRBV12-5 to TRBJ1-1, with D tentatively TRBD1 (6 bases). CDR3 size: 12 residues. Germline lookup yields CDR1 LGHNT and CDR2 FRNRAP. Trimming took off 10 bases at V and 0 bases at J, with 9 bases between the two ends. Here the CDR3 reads CAIQGMNTEAFF. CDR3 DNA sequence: TGTGCTATCCAGGGGATGAACACTGAAGCTTTCTTT.

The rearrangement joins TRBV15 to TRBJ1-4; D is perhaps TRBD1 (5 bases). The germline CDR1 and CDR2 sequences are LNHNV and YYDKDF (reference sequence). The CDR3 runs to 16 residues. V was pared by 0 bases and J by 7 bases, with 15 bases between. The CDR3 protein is CATSREIGPGTEKLFF. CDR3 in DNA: TGTGCCACCAGCAGAGAAATAGGACCGGGGACTGAAAAACTGTTTTTT.

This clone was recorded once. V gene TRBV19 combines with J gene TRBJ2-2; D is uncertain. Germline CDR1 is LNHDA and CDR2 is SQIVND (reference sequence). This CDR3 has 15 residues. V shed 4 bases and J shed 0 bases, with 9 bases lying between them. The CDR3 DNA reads TGTGCCAGTAGTAATGTAGCCGCGAACACCGGGGAGCTGTTTTTT. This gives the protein CASSNVAANTGELFF. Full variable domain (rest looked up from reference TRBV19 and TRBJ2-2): DGGITQSPKYLFRKEGQNVTLSCEQNLNHDAMYWYRQDPGQGLRLIYYSQIVNDFQKGDIAEGYSVSREKKESFPLTVTSAQKNPTAFYLCASSNVAANTGELFFGEGSRLTVL.

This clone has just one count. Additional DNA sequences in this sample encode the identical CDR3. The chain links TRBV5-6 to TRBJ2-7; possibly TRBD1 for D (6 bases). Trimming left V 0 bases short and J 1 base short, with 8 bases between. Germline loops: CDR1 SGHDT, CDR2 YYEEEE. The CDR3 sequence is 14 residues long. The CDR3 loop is CASSLVTGSYEQYF. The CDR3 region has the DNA TGTGCCAGCAGCTTGGTGACAGGTTCCTACGAGCAGTACTTC.

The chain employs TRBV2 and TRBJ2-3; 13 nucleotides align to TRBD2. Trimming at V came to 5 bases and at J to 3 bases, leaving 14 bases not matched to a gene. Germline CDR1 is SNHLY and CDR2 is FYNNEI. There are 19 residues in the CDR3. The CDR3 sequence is CASSSRLAGGLPRTDTQYF. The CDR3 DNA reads TGTGCCAGCAGTTCCCGACTAGCGGGGGGACTCCCGAGGACAGATACGCAGTATTTT.

CDR3 nucleotide sequence: TGTGCCAGCAGTTCCCCGGGACTTCGGACAGGAAACACCATATATTTT. Encoded protein: CASSSPGLRTGNTIYF. V is TRBV28 and J is TRBJ1-3, with D perhaps TRBD1 (5 bases). V was pared by 4 bases and J by 4 bases, with 17 bases between. Looked up from germline, CDR1 is MDHEN and CDR2 is SYDVKM. There are 16 residues in the CDR3. The whole variable domain, filled in from reference TRBV28 and TRBJ1-3, reads DVKVTQSSRYLVKRTGEKVFLECVQDMDHENMFWYRQDPGLGLRLIYFSYDVKMKEKGDIPEGYSVSREKKERFSLILESASTNQTSMYLCASSSPGLRTGNTIYFGEGSWLTVV.

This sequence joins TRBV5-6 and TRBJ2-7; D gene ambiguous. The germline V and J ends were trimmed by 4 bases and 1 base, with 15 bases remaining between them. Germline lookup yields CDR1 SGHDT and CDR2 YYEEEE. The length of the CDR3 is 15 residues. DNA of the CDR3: TGTGCCAGCAGCATGGGTAGGTTCCAGTCCTACGAGCAGTACTTC. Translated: CASSMGRFQSYEQYF.

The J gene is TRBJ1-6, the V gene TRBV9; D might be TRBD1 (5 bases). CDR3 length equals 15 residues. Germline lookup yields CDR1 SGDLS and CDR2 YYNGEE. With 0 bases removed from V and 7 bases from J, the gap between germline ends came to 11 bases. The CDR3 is CASSVGGLSNSPLHF. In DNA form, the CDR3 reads TGTGCCAGCAGCGTAGGGGGCCTCTCCAATTCACCCCTCCACTTT.

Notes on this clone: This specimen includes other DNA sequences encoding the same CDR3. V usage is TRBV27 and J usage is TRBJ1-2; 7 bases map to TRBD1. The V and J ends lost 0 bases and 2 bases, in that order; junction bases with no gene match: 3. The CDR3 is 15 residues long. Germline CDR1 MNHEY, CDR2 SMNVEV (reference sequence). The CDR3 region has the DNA TGTGCCAGCAGTTTATCAGGGGGCGCGAACTATGGCTACACCTTC. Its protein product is CASSLSGGANYGYTF.

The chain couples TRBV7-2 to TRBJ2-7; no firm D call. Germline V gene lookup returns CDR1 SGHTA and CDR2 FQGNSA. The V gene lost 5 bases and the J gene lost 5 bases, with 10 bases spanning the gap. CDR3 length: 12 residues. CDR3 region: CASSPGPNEQYF. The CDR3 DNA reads TGTGCCAGCAGCCCTGGTCCAAACGAGCAGTACTTC.

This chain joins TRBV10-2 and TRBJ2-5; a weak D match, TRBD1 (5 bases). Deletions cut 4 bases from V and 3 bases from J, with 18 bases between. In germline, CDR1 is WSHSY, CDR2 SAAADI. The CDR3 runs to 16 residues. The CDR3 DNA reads TGCGCCAGCAGTGGATCCAAAAGGGGCCTTGAAGAGACCCAGTACTTC. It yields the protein CASSGSKRGLEETQYF.

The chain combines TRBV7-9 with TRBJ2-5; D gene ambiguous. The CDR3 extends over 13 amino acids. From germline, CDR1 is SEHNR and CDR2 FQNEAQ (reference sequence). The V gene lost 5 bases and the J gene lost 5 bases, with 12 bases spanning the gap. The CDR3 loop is CASSHWPQETQYF. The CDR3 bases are TGTGCCAGCAGCCACTGGCCTCAGGAGACCCAGTACTTC.

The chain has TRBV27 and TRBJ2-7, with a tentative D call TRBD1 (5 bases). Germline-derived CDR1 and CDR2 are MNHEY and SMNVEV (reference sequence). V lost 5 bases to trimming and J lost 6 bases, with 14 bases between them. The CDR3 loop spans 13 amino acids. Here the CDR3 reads CASSLMPQGEQYF. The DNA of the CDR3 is TGTGCCAGCAGTCTCATGCCTCAGGGCGAGCAGTACTTC.

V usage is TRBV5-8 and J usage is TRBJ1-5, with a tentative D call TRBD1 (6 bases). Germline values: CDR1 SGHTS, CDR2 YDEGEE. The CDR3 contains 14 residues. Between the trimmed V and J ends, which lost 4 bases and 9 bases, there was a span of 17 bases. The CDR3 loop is CASSGEQGDRPQHF. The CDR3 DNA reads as TGTGCCAGCAGCGGGGAACAGGGTGATCGGCCCCAGCATTTT.

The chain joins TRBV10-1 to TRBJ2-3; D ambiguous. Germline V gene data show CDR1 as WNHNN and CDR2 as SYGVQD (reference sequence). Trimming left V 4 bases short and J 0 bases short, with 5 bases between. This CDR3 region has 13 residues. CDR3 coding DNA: TGCGCCAGCAGTGGGGATAGCACAGATACGCAGTATTTT. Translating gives CASSGDSTDTQYF.

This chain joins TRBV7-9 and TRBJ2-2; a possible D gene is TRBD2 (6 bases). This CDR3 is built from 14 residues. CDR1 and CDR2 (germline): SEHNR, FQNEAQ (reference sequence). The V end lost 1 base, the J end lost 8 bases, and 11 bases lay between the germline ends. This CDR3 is CASSLEGGIGELFF. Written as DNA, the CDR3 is TGTGCCAGCAGCTTAGAAGGCGGGATTGGGGAGCTGTTTTTT.

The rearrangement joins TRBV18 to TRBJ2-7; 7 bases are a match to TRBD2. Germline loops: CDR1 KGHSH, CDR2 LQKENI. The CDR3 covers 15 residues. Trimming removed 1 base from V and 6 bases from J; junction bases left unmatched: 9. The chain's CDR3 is CASSPLVGGPGEQYF. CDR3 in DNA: TGTGCCAGCTCACCACTCGTGGGAGGGCCCGGCGAGCAGTACTTC.

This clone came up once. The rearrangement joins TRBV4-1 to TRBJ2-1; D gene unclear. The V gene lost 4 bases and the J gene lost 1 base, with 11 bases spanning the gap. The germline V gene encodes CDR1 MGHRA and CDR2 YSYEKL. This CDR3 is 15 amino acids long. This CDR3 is CASSRDSGSYNEQFF. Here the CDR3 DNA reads TGCGCCAGCAGCCGAGACTCCGGGTCCTACAATGAGCAGTTCTTC.

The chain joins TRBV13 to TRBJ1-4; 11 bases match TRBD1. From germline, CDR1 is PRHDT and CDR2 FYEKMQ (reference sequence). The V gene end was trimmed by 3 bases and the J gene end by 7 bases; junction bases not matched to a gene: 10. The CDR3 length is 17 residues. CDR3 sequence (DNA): TGTGCCAGCAGCTTCCGGACCCTGGACAGGGGGCGTGAAAAACTGTTTTTT. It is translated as CASSFRTLDRGREKLFF.

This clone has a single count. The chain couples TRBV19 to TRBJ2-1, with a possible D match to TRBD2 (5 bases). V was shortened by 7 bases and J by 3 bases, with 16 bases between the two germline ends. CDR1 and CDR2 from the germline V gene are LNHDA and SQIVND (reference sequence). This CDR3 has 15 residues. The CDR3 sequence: CASKISEYGYNEQFF. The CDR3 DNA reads TGTGCCAGTAAGATTAGCGAATATGGCTACAATGAGCAGTTCTTC. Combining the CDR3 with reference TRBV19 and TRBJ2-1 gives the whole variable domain DGGITQSPKYLFRKEGQNVTLSCEQNLNHDAMYWYRQDPGQGLRLIYYSQIVNDFQKGDIAEGYSVSREKKESFPLTVTSAQKNPTAFYLCASKISEYGYNEQFFGPGTRLTVL.

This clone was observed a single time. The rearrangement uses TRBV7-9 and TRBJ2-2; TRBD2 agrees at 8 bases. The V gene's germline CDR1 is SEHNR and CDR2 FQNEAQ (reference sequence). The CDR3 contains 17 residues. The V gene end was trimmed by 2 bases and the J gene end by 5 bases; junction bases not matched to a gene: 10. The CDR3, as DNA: TGTGCCAGCAGCTTAAGTAACGCGGGAGGAAGAACCGGGGAGCTGTTTTTT. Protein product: CASSLSNAGGRTGELFF.

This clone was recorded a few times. The CDR3 sequence is CAWSVRVGTNTEAFF. For the CDR3, the DNA is TGTGCCTGGAGTGTACGAGTGGGGACGAACACTGAAGCTTTCTTT. The chain employs TRBV30 and TRBJ1-1; tentatively, D is TRBD1 (5 bases). This CDR3 is built from 15 residues. Germline CDR1 is GTSNPN and CDR2 is SVGIG (reference sequence). Trimming shortened V by 0 bases and J by 1 base, and 12 bases separated the two germline ends.

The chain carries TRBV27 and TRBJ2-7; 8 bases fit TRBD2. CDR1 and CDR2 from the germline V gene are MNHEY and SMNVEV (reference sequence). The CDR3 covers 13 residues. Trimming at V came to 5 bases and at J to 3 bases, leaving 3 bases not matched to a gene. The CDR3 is CASSAGGYYEQYF. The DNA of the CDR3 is TGTGCCAGCAGTGCGGGGGGCTACTACGAGCAGTACTTC.

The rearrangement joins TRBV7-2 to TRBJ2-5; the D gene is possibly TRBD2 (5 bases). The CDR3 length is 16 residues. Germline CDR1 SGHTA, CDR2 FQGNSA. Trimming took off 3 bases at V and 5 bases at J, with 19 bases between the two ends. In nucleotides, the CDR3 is TGTGCCAGCAGCTTGTTTCGGGGTTTAGGGCGGGAGACCCAGTACTTC. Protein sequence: CASSLFRGLGRETQYF.

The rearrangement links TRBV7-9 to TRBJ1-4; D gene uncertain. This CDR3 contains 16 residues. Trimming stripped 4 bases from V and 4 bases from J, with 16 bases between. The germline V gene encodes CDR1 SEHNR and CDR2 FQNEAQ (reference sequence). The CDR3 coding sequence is TGTGCCAGCAGCTCAACCGCCGGGATTTATAATGAAAAACTGTTTTTT. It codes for CASSSTAGIYNEKLFF.